This paragraph reports one T cell receptor beta chain. The V gene end was trimmed by 2 bases and the J gene end by 7 bases; junction bases not matched to a gene: 7. The germline V gene encodes CDR1 SEHNR and CDR2 FQNEAQ (reference sequence). The CDR3 length is 15 residues. This library used roughly 0.4 ug RNA and molecular barcoded adaptors spanning alpha/delta and beta/gamma chains. TCRdb passed the reads through MiXCR, listing each CDR3 protein once. The sample includes about 86,000 distinct CDR3 sequences, 10% to 15% of them seen just once. The data stem from a study of read filtering for tumor transcriptome and immune sequencing.

This TCR was recovered from a donor over 35 with multiple myeloma. V gene TRBV7-9 combines with J gene TRBJ2-1, with TRBD2 matching over 8 bases. Sequences were obtained from a population of CD138-negative cells sorted from bone marrow. This CDR3 is CASSLQRTSMNEQFF. DNA of the CDR3: TGTGCCAGCAGCTTACAGAGGACTAGCATGAATGAGCAGTTCTTC.